This TCR beta chain was retrieved from a study of a mutant IDH1 vaccine in newly diagnosed glioma. The overall study: Patients began vaccination 4-6 weeks after radiotherapy alone, or with temozolomide cycles. Treated patients had a mean age of about 44 years and an approximately 62% male, around 38% female split. Radiotherapy, temozolomide, or both had been given previously, and both were given to most.

TCRdb keeps only in-frame clones here, not all; method: immunoSEQ multiplex PCR. The data contain over 55,000 clones, under 90% of them singletons. Stated time point: week 11, during vaccination. The investigators gave 300 ug of mutant IDH1 20-mer peptide in each vaccine dose, together with topical imiquimod. Turning to this clone: What it binds is not known.

Germline trimming cut 5 bases from V and 0 bases from J; bases unmatched to any gene: 4. The CDR3 runs to 15 residues. CDR1 is LNHNV, CDR2 YYDKDF, per germline (reference sequence). Study conclusions and caveats: Pseudoprogression apparently tracked independently of changes in top peripheral T cell clonotypes.

The chain carries TRBV15 and TRBJ2-3; 8 bases fit TRBD2. Sample: PBMCs, taken from a glioma patient whose treatment included an IDH1 peptide vaccine. This TCR came from a man younger than 45 with glioma. The CDR3 reads CATSGSSGSTDTQYF. The CDR3, as DNA: TGTGCCACCAGCGGCTCTAGCGGGAGCACAGATACGCAGTATTTT.